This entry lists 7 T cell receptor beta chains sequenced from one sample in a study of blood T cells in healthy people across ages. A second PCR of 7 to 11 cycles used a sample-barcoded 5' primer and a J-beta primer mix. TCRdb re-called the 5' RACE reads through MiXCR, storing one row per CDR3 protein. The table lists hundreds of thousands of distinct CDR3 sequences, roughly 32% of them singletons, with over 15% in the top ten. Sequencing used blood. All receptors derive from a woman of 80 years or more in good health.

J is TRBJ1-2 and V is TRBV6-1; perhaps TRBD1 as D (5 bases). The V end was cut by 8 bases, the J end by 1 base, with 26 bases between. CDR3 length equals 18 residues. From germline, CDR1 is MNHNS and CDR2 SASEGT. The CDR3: CASPRGWGDDDHNYGYTF. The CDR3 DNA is TGTGCCAGCCCAAGGGGATGGGGGGACGATGATCATAACTATGGCTACACCTTC.

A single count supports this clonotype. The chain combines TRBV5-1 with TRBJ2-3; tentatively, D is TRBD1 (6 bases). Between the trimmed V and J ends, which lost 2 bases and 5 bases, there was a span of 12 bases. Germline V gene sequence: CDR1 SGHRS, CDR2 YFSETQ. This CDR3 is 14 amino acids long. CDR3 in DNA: TGCGCCAGCAGCTTACAGGGATTTGGAGATACGCAGTATTTT. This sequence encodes CASSLQGFGDTQYF.

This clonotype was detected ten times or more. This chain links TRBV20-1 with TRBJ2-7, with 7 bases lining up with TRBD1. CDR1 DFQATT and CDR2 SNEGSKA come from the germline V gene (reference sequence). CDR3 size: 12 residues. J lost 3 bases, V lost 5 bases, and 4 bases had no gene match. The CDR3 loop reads CSAQGQLYEQYF. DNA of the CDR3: TGCAGTGCTCAGGGACAGCTCTACGAGCAGTACTTC.

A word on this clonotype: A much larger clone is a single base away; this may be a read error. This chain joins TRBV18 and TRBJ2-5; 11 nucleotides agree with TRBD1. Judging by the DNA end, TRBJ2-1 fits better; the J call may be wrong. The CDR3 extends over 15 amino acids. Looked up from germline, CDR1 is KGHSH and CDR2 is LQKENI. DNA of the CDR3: TGTGCCAGCTCACCTTTCCCGGGACAGGGGGAGACCCAGTTCTTC. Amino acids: CASSPFPGQGETQFF.

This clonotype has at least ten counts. The CDR3 is CASSQAQGASNEKLFF. The CDR3 region has the DNA TGCGCCAGCAGCCAAGCCCAGGGCGCCTCTAATGAAAAACTGTTTTTT. The chain recombines TRBV4-3 with TRBJ1-4; D may be TRBD1 (5 bases). CDR3 length equals 16 residues. V lost 1 base and J lost 3, with 12 bases in between. Germline-derived CDR1 and CDR2 are LGHNA and YSLEER.

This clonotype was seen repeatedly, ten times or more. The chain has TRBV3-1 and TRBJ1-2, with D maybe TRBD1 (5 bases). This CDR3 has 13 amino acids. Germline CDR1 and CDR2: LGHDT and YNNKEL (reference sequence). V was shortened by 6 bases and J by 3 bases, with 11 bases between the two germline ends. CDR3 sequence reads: CASRHGADYGYTF. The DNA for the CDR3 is TGTGCCAGCAGGCATGGGGCGGACTATGGCTACACCTTC.

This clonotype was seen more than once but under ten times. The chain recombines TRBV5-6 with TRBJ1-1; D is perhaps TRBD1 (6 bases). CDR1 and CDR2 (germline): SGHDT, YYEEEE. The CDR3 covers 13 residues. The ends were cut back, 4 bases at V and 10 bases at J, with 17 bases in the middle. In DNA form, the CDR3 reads TGTGCCAGCAGCGGGACAATCGGTAATTCAGCTTTCTTT. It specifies CASSGTIGNSAFF.